This T cell receptor beta chain was identified in a study of beta chain features in type 1 diabetes. Study context: Age, gender, cell numbers and subset yield matched between patients and controls. General study points: Type 1 diabetes patients had TCRB CDR3s that were shorter (moderately but significantly so) in all four CD4+ subsets.

Sampling consisted of one heparinised blood draw per donor, averaging around 100 mL. A word on this clone: What it binds is not known.

With 2 bases removed from V and 0 bases from J, the gap between germline ends came to 7 bases. This CDR3 has 13 residues. From germline, CDR1 is GTSNPN and CDR2 SVGIG (reference sequence). cDNA synthesis used the whole RNA isolate, giving expressed TCRB sequences. This table comes from immunoSEQ multiplex PCR, and its TCRdb copy is limited to in-frame clones, with some not included. In the table there are roughly 610,000 clones, roughly 15% of which are singletons. Source material: naive CD4+ T cells from blood. The chain has TRBV30 and TRBJ1-1; possible D gene TRBD1, 5 bases. The source is a man between 18 and 35 years old in good health. The CDR3, as DNA: TGTGCCTGGAGTACAGGAGTGAACACTGAAGCTTTCTTT. Translation gives CAWSTGVNTEAFF.